Shown below are 25 T cell receptor beta chains from a single sample sequenced in a study of T cells in narcolepsy. This table comes from immunoSEQ multiplex PCR, and its TCRdb copy is limited to in-frame clones, with some not included. The sample shows 25,000 to 35,000 clones, under 85% of them seen only once. Sequencing used CD45RA- memory CD4+ T cells from PBMCs. The receptor set was obtained from a human donor with narcolepsy.

This chain links TRBV5-1 with TRBJ1-2; 12 bases align to TRBD1. Per germline, CDR1 SGHRS and CDR2 YFSETQ. The CDR3 has 18 residues. With V trimmed by 3 bases and J by 4 bases, 13 bases remained unmatched. The CDR3 DNA reads as TGCGCCAGCAGCTCGTACGGGACAGGGGGCGCCGAGATCTATGGCTACACCTTC. Translating it yields CASSSYGTGGAEIYGYTF.

CDR3 in amino acids: CASSQDLRGLQVARNTEAFF. In DNA form, the CDR3 reads TGCGCCAGCAGCCAAGATCTAAGAGGGTTACAGGTGGCAAGGAACACTGAAGCTTTCTTT. The chain joins TRBV4-1 to TRBJ1-1; possible D gene TRBD1, 5 bases. This CDR3 is built from 20 residues. Trimming left V 0 bases short and J 1 base short, with 24 bases between. Germline loops: CDR1 MGHRA, CDR2 YSYEKL.

J is TRBJ2-5 and V is TRBV11-2; D unclear. Germline V gene data show CDR1 as SGHAT and CDR2 as FQNNGV. V lost 3 bases and J 2 bases, leaving 7 bases between the germline ends. The CDR3 has 13 residues. CDR3 DNA: TGTGCCAGCAGCTTCGACTTTCAAGAGACCCAGTACTTC. This codes for CASSFDFQETQYF.

The chain carries TRBV13 and TRBJ1-6, with D perhaps matching TRBD1 (5 bases). Trimming removed 2 bases at V and 9 bases at J, with 17 bases between. The germline CDR1 and CDR2 sequences are PRHDT and FYEKMQ (reference sequence). This CDR3 region has 16 residues. CDR3 coding DNA: TGTGCCAGCAGCTTAATACAGCCAGGGCATGTTTCACCCCTCCACTTT. Translation: CASSLIQPGHVSPLHF.

The V gene is TRBV2, the J gene TRBJ2-3; weak D call: TRBD1 (6 bases). Deletions cut 8 bases from V and 0 bases from J, with 12 bases between. The germline V gene encodes CDR1 SNHLY and CDR2 FYNNEI. The CDR3 has 14 amino acids. CDR3 protein: CASRYRVSTDTQYF. CDR3 sequence (DNA): TGTGCCAGCCGGTACAGGGTAAGCACAGATACGCAGTATTTT.

J is TRBJ2-1 and V is TRBV11-2; TRBD1 aligns across 11 bases. The CDR3 runs to 15 residues. Germline lookup yields CDR1 SGHAT and CDR2 FQNNGV. With V trimmed by 5 bases and J by 5 bases, 5 bases remained unmatched. The CDR3 DNA is TGTGCCAGCAGCCTAGGACAGGGGGCAAACAATGAGCAGTTCTTC. It is translated as CASSLGQGANNEQFF.

V and J are TRBV30 and TRBJ1-3; the D is unclear. Trimming cost V 1 base and J 1 base, with 8 bases left between them. Germline values: CDR1 GTSNPN, CDR2 SVGIG (reference sequence). The CDR3 spans 14 residues. CDR3 DNA: TGTGCCTGGAGTGAGGACTCTTCTGGAAACACCATATATTTT. Protein sequence: CAWSEDSSGNTIYF. The entire variable domain, with the rest obtained from reference TRBV30 and TRBJ1-3, is as follows: SQTIHQWPATLVQPVGSPLSLECTVEGTSNPNLYWYRQAAGRGLQLLFYSVGIGQISSEVPQNLSASRPQDRQFILSSKKLLLSDSGFYLCAWSEDSSGNTIYFGEGSWLTVV.

V usage is TRBV29-1 and J usage is TRBJ1-1; TRBD1 aligns across 7 bases. CDR3 size: 11 residues. The germline V gene has CDR1 SQVTM and CDR2 ANQGSEA. The CDR3 DNA is TGCGGGGTAGGGGGCGAGGCTGAAGCTTTCTTT. This encodes CGVGGEAEAFF. Drawing the rest from reference TRBV29-1 and TRBJ1-1, the complete variable domain is SAVISQKPSRDICQRGTSLTIQCQVDSQVTMMFWYRQQPGQSLTLIATANQGSEATYESGFVIDKFPISRPNLTFSTLTVSNMSPEDSSIYLCGVGGEAEAFFGQGTRLTVV.

J is TRBJ2-5 and V is TRBV5-8, with 10 bases lining up with TRBD1. Germline loops: CDR1 SGHTS, CDR2 YDEGEE. Trimming took 4 bases from V and 5 from J; bases not matched to a gene: 11. The CDR3 extends over 16 amino acids. Here the CDR3 DNA reads TGTGCCAGCAGCCTAACGGACAGGGGGTACGCGGAGACCCAGTACTTC. Translating gives CASSLTDRGYAETQYF.

The chain recombines TRBV5-4 with TRBJ1-4; D ambiguous. The V and J ends lost 0 bases and 5 bases respectively, with 8 bases between them. Germline V lookup: CDR1 SGHNT, CDR2 YYREEE (reference sequence). The CDR3 totals 14 residues. CDR3 region: CASSLGVGNEKLFF. DNA for the CDR3: TGTGCCAGCAGCTTGGGGGTGGGGAATGAAAAACTGTTTTTT. The full variable domain, with the rest looked up from reference TRBV5-4 and TRBJ1-4, is ETGVTQSPTHLIKTRGQQVTLRCSSQSGHNTVSWYQQALGQGPQFIFQYYREEENGRGNFPPRFSGLQFPNYSSELNVNALELDDSALYLCASSLGVGNEKLFFGSGTQLSVL.

This chain joins TRBV10-3 and TRBJ2-5, with 9 bases lining up with TRBD1. Germline V lookup: CDR1 ENHRY, CDR2 SYGVKD. J was trimmed by 2 bases and V by 2 bases; bases with no gene match: 9. The CDR3 consists of 17 residues. The CDR3 DNA reads as TGTGCCATCAGTGAGGTTCAGACAGGGGGGAGGCAAGAGACCCAGTACTTC. Amino acids: CAISEVQTGGRQETQYF.

The CDR3 is CASSQDSGRGPNQPQHF. Written as DNA, the CDR3 is TGTGCCAGCAGCCAAGATTCGGGCAGGGGCCCAAATCAGCCCCAGCATTTT. This sequence joins TRBV4-2 and TRBJ1-5; TRBD1 is a possible D gene (6 bases). CDR1 and CDR2 (germline): LGHNA, YNFKEQ. The V end lost 0 bases, the J end lost 4 bases, and 16 bases lay between the germline ends. The CDR3 consists of 17 residues.

The chain couples TRBV7-3 to TRBJ2-3, with a weak D call TRBD2 (5 bases). With 0 bases removed from V and 6 bases from J, the gap between germline ends came to 7 bases. CDR3 length equals 13 residues. Germline V gene lookup returns CDR1 SGHTA and CDR2 FQGTGA. The CDR3 DNA reads TGTGCCAGCAGCTTAACGAGGGAGGATACGCAGTATTTT. This sequence encodes CASSLTREDTQYF. Together with reference TRBV7-3 and TRBJ2-3, the CDR3 gives the full variable domain: GAGVSQTPSNKVTEKGKYVELRCDPISGHTALYWYRQSLGQGPEFLIYFQGTGAADDSGLPNDRFFAVRPEGSVSTLKIQRTERGDSAVYLCASSLTREDTQYFGPGTRLTVL.

The chain recombines TRBV6-6 with TRBJ1-4; TRBD1 might be the D (5 bases). From germline, CDR1 is MNHNY and CDR2 SVGAGI (reference sequence). This CDR3 has 13 amino acids. Trimming removed 6 bases from V and 7 bases from J, with 12 bases in between. The CDR3, as DNA: TGTGCCAGCAGGGTGGGGGGTGGTGAAAAACTGTTTTTT. This encodes CASRVGGGEKLFF.

This clone was detected once. This chain connects TRBV9 to TRBJ1-1; a weak D match, TRBD1 (5 bases). CDR3 length: 14 residues. Germline V gene data show CDR1 as SGDLS and CDR2 as YYNGEE. V was shortened by 3 bases and J by 1 base, with 10 bases between the two germline ends. The CDR3 loop reads CASSAGRPNTEAFF. The CDR3 coding sequence is TGTGCCAGCAGCGCGGGACGGCCGAACACTGAAGCTTTCTTT.

The V and J genes are TRBV7-9 and TRBJ2-2; TRBD1 aligns across 7 bases. CDR1 SEHNR and CDR2 FQNEAQ come from the germline V gene (reference sequence). There are 16 residues in the CDR3. With 4 bases clipped from V and 0 bases from J, the junction kept 5 bases outside the gene matches. The CDR3 sequence is CASSYGTAANTGELFF. CDR3 DNA: TGTGCCAGCAGCTACGGGACAGCCGCGAACACCGGGGAGCTGTTTTTT. Combining the CDR3 with reference TRBV7-9 and TRBJ2-2 gives the whole variable domain DTGVSQNPRHKITKRGQNVTFRCDPISEHNRLYWYRQTLGQGPEFLTYFQNEAQLEKSRLLSDRFSAERPKGSFSTLEIQRTEQGDSAMYLCASSYGTAANTGELFFGEGSRLTVL.

The rearrangement joins TRBV14 to TRBJ2-2; D remains unclear. The CDR3 covers 16 residues. Germline values: CDR1 SGHDN, CDR2 FVKESK. The germline V and J ends were trimmed by 1 base and 7 bases, with 16 bases remaining between them. The CDR3 nucleotides are TGTGCCAGCAGCCAAGTCGGGCCGGTAGTAGGCGGGGAGCTGTTTTTT. Protein product: CASSQVGPVVGGELFF.

The V gene is TRBV9, the J gene TRBJ2-5, with a weak D call TRBD1 (6 bases). This CDR3 is built from 12 residues. Germline loops: CDR1 SGDLS, CDR2 YYNGEE. V was cut by 0 bases and J by 9 bases, with 9 bases left in between. The CDR3 sequence: CASSVVGGAQYF. The CDR3, as DNA: TGTGCCAGCAGCGTAGTTGGGGGCGCCCAGTACTTC. The full variable domain, completed using reference TRBV9 and TRBJ2-5, is DSGVTQTPKHLITATGQRVTLRCSPRSGDLSVYWYQQSLDQGLQFLIQYYNGEERAKGNILERFSAQQFPDLHSELNLSSLELGDSALYFCASSVVGGAQYFGPGTRLLVL.

This clone occurred a few times. One junction end disagrees with the germline gene, perhaps due to a read error. V gene TRBV7-2 combines with J gene TRBJ2-1; D possibly corresponds to TRBD1 (6 bases). CDR1 and CDR2 (germline): SGHTA, FQGNSA. CDR3 length equals 11 residues. The CDR3 sequence is CASSRGQLLIF. The CDR3 DNA sequence: TGTGCCAGCAGCCGCGGACAGCTCTTGATCTTC.

The rearrangement uses TRBV27 and TRBJ1-2; tentative D call: TRBD1 (6 bases). The germline V gene encodes CDR1 MNHEY and CDR2 SMNVEV (reference sequence). The CDR3 sequence is 14 residues long. Trimming removed 5 bases from V and 7 bases from J, with 17 bases in between. The CDR3 loop is CASSPDNRVSGYTF. In DNA, the CDR3 is TGTGCCAGCAGTCCAGACAACAGGGTTAGTGGCTACACCTTC.

This sequence joins TRBV2 and TRBJ2-5, with 7 bases fitting TRBD1. The J call is uncertain, as TRBJ2-7 better fits the DNA end. Germline V CDR1 and CDR2: SNHLY, FYNNEI. This CDR3 spans 14 amino acids. The CDR3 loop is CASRNPGTDYEQYF. Written as DNA, the CDR3 is TGTGCCAGCAGGAACCCCGGGACAGACTACGAGCAGTACTTC.

The genes are TRBV9 and TRBJ2-3; no clear D gene. V was shortened by 2 bases and J by 0 bases, with 7 bases between the two germline ends. This CDR3 has 14 amino acids. The germline CDR1 and CDR2 sequences are SGDLS and YYNGEE. Here the CDR3 reads CASSVRLSTDTQYF. CDR3 bases: TGTGCCAGCAGCGTGAGGCTGAGCACAGATACGCAGTATTTT.

The genes are TRBV19 and TRBJ1-1; the D is unclear. The CDR3 length is 17 residues. Trimming took 3 bases from V and 0 from J, leaving 17 bases between them. Germline CDR1 and CDR2: LNHDA and SQIVND (reference sequence). CDR3 amino acids: CASSIRGSAAMNTEAFF. CDR3 DNA sequence: TGTGCCAGTAGTATTCGTGGGTCCGCCGCTATGAACACTGAAGCTTTCTTT.

CDR3 residues: CASRAGNIQYF. The CDR3 nucleotides read TGTGCCAGCAGGGCGGGAAACATTCAGTACTTC. The chain combines TRBV2 with TRBJ2-4, with D possibly TRBD2 on 5 matching bases. The CDR3 has 11 residues. CDR1 is SNHLY, CDR2 FYNNEI, per germline. The germline V and J ends were trimmed by 6 bases and 6 bases, with 6 bases remaining between them.

The V and J genes are TRBV7-3 and TRBJ2-5; the match to TRBD2 covers 13 bases. Germline V gene lookup returns CDR1 SGHTA and CDR2 FQGTGA. V lost 3 bases to trimming and J lost 5 bases; unmatched junction nucleotides: 3. This CDR3 is built from 15 residues. Here the CDR3 DNA reads TGTGCCAGCAGCTTTGCGGGACTAGCGGGGGAGACCCAGTACTTC. Protein: CASSFAGLAGETQYF.